A selection of T cell receptor beta chains follows, all from one sample in a study of blood T cell repertoires in COVID-19. Measured with immunoSEQ multiplex PCR; TCRdb has only the in-frame clones, and not every one. Here the sample spans roughly 93,000 clones, over 75% being singletons. Sequenced material: peripheral blood. The receptors come from a woman older than 75 with acute or convalescent COVID-19. Both conserved end residues are part of each CDR3.

V gene | CDR3 protein
TRBV5-4 | CASSGGFRWDGYTF
TRBV10-3 | CAISVSRASIYGYTF
TRBV19 | CASSLETTNYGYTF
TRBV14 | CASSPGDTIYF
TRBV27 | CASRERPTDEQFF
TRBV5-1 | CASSSSQGGDTEAFF
TRBV7-2 | CASSVGAATNEKLFF
TRBV5-1 | CASRRGGDRAASGNTIYF
TRBV3-1/TRBV3-2 | CASSRTLTTVYEQYF
TRBV6-2/TRBV6-3 | CASSYRKRGGLTDTQYF
TRBV9 | CASSVQTGGETQYF
TRBV5-4 | CASRTTGTSEQFF
TRBV5-4 | CASSKGTGPRRGTDTQYF
TRBV29-1 | CSAQTGFGTDTQYF
TRBV28 | CASSLKVRGRGRTEAFF
TRBV6-5 | CASSSTSNYGYTF
TRBV2 | CASSEASRGALYGYTF
TRBV7-2 | CASSSGLDRGNGYTF
TRBV28 | CASSLAADNSPLHF
TRBV7-9 | CASSLGLARDTQYF
TRBV7-9 | CASSVIDRGNYGYTF
TRBV9 | CASSPRRDSTEAFF
TRBV6-1 | CASREGQGGQPQHF
TRBV15 | CATSRVLSSYNEQFF
TRBV5-1 | CASSSGTSGGQETQYF
TRBV11-2 | CASSPPGLAGVYEQFF
TRBV6-5 | CASRQQGGGNTIYF
TRBV7-2 | CASSSRNYRDEQFF
TRBV19 | CASSSAPGVGDYGYTF
TRBV5-1 | CASRKQPTNTEAFF
TRBV4-3 | CASSQPSGGVNNEQFF
TRBV7-9 | CASSLSLRLAGGKETQYF
TRBV5-8 | CASFSRGVGSYEQYF
TRBV5-1 | CASSTAPGQGREKLFF
TRBV2 | CASNNRVSEQFF
TRBV6-5 | CASSFGQERGYTF
TRBV15 | CATSRDHGETRGYTF
TRBV2 | CASSADRGPNQPQHF
TRBV30 | CAWRDSRNTEAFF
TRBV10-3 | CAISETLQGGSNQPQHF
TRBV6-5 | CASSSLSSEAFF
TRBV2 | CASSPQVHNYGYTF
TRBV4-1 | CASSQFRRGFSPLHF
TRBV30 | CAGSGGPYEQYF
TRBV5-6 | CASSGRQGGHQPQHF
TRBV19 | CASSMIHRDTQYF
TRBV3-1/TRBV3-2 | CASSQSPHRGGVGEKLFF
TRBV12-3/TRBV12-4 | CASQGNGELFF
TRBV7-2 | CASSLGQANYGYTF
TRBV5-1 | CASSNQGLRVYGYTF
TRBV9 | CASSDYGGATDTQYF
TRBV28 | CASRSTANGYGYTF